This T cell receptor beta chain is drawn from a study of vaccination effects on CD4 cells after COVID-19. Study as a whole: ViraFEST assay sequencing came after antigen-specific CD4+ T cells were expanded with viral peptide pools. After the second dose, samples were taken at median day 72.

Study-wide points: Whether induced by infection or by vaccine, clones showed marked clonal contraction late after vaccination.

When more than 9 days of culture had elapsed, CD4+ T cells were isolated. The participants, recipients of two vaccine doses, got either BNT162b2 or mRNA-1273. Vaccinated recipients, who were negative for nucleocapsid antibodies, had no history of SARS-CoV-2 infection. The assay was immunoSEQ multiplex PCR, and TCRdb's table has in-frame clones only and misses some. This sample carries tens of thousands of clones, nearly 75% of them seen once, and the ten largest clones take roughly 2.1%. Germline lookup yields CDR1 LGHDT and CDR2 YNNKEL (reference sequence). The CDR3 loop spans 14 amino acids. V lost 1 base, J lost 4 bases, and 10 bases lay in between. This clone was seen a few times. Its cognate antigen is unknown.

This sequence originates from a human donor who received a COVID-19 vaccine. The starting material was CD4+ T cells from PBMCs cultured without peptide, obtained after COVID-19 vaccination. The V and J genes are TRBV3-1 (or the pseudogene TRBV3-2) and TRBJ1-2, with D unresolved. The CDR3 DNA sequence: TGTGCCAGCAGCCAAGTTCCCGGTTCCTATGGCTACACCTTC. Encoded protein: CASSQVPGSYGYTF.